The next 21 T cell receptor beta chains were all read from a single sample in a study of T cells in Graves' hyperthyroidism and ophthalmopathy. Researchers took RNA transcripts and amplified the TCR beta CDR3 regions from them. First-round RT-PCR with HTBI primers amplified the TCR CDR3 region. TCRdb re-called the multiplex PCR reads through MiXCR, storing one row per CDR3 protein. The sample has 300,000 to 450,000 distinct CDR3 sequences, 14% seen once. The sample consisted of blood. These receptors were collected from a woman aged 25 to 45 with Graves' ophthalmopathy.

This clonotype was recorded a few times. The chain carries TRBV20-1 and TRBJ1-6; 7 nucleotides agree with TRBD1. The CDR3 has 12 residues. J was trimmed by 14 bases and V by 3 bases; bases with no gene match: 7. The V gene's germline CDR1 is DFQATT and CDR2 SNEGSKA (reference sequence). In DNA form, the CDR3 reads TGCAGTGCTAGGCAGGGGGTCGTATCCCTCCACTTT. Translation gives CSARQGVVSLHF.

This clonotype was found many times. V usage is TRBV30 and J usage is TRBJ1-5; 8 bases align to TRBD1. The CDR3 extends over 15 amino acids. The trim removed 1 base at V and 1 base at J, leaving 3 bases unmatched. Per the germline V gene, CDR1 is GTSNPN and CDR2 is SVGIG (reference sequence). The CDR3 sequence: CAWSGGQVSNQPQHF. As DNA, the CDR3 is TGTGCCTGGAGTGGGGGACAGGTGAGCAATCAGCCCCAGCATTTT.

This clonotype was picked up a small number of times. CDR3 sequence (DNA): TGCAGTGCTAGAGATCATAGACAGGGAATCACCGGGGAGCTGTTTTTT. Its translation is CSARDHRQGITGELFF. The chain carries TRBV20-1 and TRBJ2-2, with TRBD1 matching 7 bases. Trimming at V came to 0 bases and at J to 4 bases, leaving 8 bases not matched to a gene. The CDR3 contains 16 residues. The germline gives CDR1 DFQATT, CDR2 SNEGSKA (reference sequence).

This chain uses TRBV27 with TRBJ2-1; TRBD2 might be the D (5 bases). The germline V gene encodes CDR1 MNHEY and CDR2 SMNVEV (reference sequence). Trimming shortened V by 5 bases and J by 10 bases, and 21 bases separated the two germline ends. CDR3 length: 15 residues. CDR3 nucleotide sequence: TGTGCCAGCAGTCCCGGCGGGTGGGCCCGGGAAGAGCAGTTCTTC. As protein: CASSPGGWAREEQFF.

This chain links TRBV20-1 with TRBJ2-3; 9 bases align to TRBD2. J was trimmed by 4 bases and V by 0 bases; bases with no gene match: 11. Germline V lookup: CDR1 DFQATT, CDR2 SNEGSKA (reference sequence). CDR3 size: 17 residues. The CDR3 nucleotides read TGCAGTGCTAGAGATCTTCTCTTAGCGGGGGTGTCAGATACGCAGTATTTT. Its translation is CSARDLLLAGVSDTQYF.

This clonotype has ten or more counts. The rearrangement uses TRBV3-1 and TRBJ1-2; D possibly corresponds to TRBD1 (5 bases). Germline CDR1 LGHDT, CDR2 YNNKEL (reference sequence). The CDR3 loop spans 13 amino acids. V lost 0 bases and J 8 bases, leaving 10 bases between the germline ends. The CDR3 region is CASSQDPGSGYTF. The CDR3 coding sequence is TGTGCCAGCAGCCAAGACCCAGGGTCCGGCTACACCTTC. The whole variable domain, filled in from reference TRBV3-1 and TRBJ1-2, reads DTAVSQTPKYLVTQMGNDKSIKCEQNLGHDTMYWYKQDSKKFLKIMFSYNNKELIINETVPNRFSPKSPDKAHLNLHINSLELGDSAVYFCASSQDPGSGYTFGSGTRLTVV.

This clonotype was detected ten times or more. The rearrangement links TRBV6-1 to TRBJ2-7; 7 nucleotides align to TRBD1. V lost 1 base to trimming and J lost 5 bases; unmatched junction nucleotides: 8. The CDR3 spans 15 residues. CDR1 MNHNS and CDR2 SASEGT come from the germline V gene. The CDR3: CASSEGMQGVHEQYF. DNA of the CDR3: TGTGCCAGCAGTGAAGGGATGCAGGGGGTGCACGAGCAGTACTTC.

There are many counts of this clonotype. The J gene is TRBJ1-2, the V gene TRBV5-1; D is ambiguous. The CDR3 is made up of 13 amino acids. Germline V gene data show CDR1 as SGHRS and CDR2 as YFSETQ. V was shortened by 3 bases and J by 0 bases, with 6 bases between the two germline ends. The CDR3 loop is CASSSATNYGYTF. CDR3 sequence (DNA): TGCGCCAGCAGCTCCGCGACTAACTATGGCTACACCTTC.

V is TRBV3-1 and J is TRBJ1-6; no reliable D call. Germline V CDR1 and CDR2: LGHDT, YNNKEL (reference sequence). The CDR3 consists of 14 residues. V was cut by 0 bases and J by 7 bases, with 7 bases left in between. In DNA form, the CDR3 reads TGTGCCAGCAGCCAAGAGCCAGGAAATTCACCCCTCCACTTT. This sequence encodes CASSQEPGNSPLHF.

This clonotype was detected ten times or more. CDR3 residues: CASRQTGGWGMNTEAFF. In DNA, the CDR3 is TGTGCCAGCAGGCAAACAGGGGGCTGGGGGATGAACACTGAAGCTTTCTTT. The rearrangement joins TRBV6-1 to TRBJ1-1; 9 bases fit TRBD1. V was clipped by 6 bases and J by 0 bases; unmatched bases: 11. CDR1 MNHNS and CDR2 SASEGT come from the germline V gene. This CDR3 has 17 residues.

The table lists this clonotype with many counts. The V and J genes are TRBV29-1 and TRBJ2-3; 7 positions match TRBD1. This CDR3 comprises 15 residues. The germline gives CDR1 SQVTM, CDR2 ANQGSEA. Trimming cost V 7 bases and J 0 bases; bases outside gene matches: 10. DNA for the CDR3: TGCAGCGGGGGACAGCGAGGACAAAGCACAGATACGCAGTATTTT. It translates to CSGGQRGQSTDTQYF.

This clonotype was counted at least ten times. DNA for the CDR3: TGTGCCAGCAGCTTAGTTAGCAATCAGCCCCAGCATTTT. This encodes CASSLVSNQPQHF. This chain uses TRBV11-2 with TRBJ1-5; D ambiguous. The CDR3 runs to 13 residues. The V end was cut by 1 base, the J end by 0 bases, with 1 base between. Looked up from germline, CDR1 is SGHAT and CDR2 is FQNNGV.

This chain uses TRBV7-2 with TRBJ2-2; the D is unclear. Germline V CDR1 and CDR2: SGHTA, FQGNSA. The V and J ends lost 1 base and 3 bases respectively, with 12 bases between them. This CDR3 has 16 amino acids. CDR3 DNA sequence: TGTGCCAGCAGCTTAGAACTCCCGCGTGACACCGGGGAGCTGTTTTTT. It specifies CASSLELPRDTGELFF.

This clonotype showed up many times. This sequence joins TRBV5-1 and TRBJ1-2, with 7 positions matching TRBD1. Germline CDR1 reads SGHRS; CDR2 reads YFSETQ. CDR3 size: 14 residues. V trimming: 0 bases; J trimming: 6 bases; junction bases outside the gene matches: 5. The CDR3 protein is CASSLGGGGDGYTF. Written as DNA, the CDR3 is TGCGCCAGCAGCTTGGGGGGAGGGGGCGATGGCTACACCTTC.

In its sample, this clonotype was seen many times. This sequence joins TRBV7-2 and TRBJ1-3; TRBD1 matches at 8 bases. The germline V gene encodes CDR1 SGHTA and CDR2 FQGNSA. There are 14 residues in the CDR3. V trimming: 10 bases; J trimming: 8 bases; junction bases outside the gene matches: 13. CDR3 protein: CATATGVLGDTIYF. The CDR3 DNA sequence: TGTGCCACGGCGACAGGGGTATTAGGAGACACCATATATTTT.

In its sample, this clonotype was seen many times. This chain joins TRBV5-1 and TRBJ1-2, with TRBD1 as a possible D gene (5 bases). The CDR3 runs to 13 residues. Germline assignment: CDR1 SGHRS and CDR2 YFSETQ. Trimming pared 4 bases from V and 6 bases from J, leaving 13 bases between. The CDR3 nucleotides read TGCGCCAGCAGCGGGGACTTTGCCCATGGCTACACCTTC. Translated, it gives CASSGDFAHGYTF.

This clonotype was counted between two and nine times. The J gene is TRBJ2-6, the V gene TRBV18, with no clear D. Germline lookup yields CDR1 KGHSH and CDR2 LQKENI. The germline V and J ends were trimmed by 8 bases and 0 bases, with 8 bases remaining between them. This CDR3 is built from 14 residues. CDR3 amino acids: CASAHGSGANVLTF. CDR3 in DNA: TGTGCCAGCGCTCACGGCTCTGGGGCCAACGTCCTGACTTTC.

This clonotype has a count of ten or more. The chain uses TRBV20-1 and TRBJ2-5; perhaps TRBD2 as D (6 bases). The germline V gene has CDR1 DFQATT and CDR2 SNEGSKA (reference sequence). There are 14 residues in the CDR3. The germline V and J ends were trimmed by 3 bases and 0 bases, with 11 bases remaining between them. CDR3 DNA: TGCAGTGCTAGTAGCGGAGTCTACCAAGAGACCCAGTACTTC. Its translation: CSASSGVYQETQYF.

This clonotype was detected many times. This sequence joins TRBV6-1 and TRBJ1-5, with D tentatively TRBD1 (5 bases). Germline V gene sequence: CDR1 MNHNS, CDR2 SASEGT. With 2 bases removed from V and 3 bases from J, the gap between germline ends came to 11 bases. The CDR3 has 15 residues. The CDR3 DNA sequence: TGTGCCAGCAGTGAATTGTCAGGGTACAATCAGCCCCAGCATTTT. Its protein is CASSELSGYNQPQHF.

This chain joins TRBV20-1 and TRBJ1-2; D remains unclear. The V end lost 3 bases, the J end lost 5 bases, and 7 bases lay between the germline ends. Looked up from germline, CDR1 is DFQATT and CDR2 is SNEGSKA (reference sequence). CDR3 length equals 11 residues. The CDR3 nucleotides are TGCAGTGCTAGTCCTGGGTATGGCTACACCTTC. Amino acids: CSASPGYGYTF.

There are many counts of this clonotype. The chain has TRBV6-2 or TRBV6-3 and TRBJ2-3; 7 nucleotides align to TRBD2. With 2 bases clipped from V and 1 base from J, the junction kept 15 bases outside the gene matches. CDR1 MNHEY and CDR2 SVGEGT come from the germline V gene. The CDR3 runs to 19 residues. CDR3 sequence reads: CASSYDGSLAVWGTDTQYF. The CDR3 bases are TGTGCCAGCAGTTACGATGGCTCGCTAGCGGTGTGGGGCACAGATACGCAGTATTTT.